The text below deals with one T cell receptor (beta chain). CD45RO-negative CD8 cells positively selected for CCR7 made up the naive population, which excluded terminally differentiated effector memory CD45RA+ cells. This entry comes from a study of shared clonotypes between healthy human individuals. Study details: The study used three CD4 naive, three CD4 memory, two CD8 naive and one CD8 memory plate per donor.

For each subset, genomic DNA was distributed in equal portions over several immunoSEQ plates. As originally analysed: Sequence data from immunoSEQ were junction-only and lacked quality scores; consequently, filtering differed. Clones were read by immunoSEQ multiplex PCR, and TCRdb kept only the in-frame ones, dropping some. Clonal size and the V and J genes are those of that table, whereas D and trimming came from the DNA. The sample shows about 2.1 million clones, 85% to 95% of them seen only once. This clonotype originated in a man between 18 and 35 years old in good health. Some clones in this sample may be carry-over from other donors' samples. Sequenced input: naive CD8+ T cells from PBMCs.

This chain's CDR3 is CASSPPISSGTKTYEQYF. The DNA of the CDR3 is TGTGCCAGTAGTCCTCCTATATCTTCGGGGACTAAAACCTACGAGCAGTACTTC. The V and J genes are TRBV19 and TRBJ2-7; 7 bases map to TRBD2. Trimming took 5 bases from V and 2 from J; bases not matched to a gene: 18. This CDR3 has 18 amino acids. CDR1 and CDR2 (germline): LNHDA, SQIVND (reference sequence).